This TCR beta chain came from a study of blood T cell repertoires in COVID-19. Study-wide background: The origin of the acute and convalescent COVID-19 samples was the United States, Italy and Spain. The cDNA or gDNA used as material had been derived from T cells, B-cell-depleted T cells, or PBMCs.

Repertoires were generated with immunoSEQ multiplex PCR, while TCRdb's copy carries only in-frame clones and drops some. The sample shows a few hundred thousand clones, 80% to 90% of them seen only once. The length of the CDR3 is 24 residues. V shed 7 bases, J shed 1 base, and the junction held 31 bases outside the gene matches. Allocation to cohorts depended on clinical history reported by the participants. Within 2 weeks of study entry, exposed participants had contacted a PCR-confirmed or clinician-diagnosed COVID-19 case. Specimen: PBMCs or T cells enriched from blood (not recorded which). The genes are TRBV6-7 and TRBJ1-5; 10 nucleotides line up with TRBD1. TRBV6-7 is known as an ORF, though its function is uncertain. This receptor was obtained from a woman in her thirties or forties who had been exposed to COVID-19. CDR3 DNA: TGTGCCAGCATTTTACTACCCCGCGGACAGGGGGGCGATGGGGGGACCCAAAGCAATCAGCCCCAGCATTTT. It translates to CASILLPRGQGGDGGTQSNQPQHF.